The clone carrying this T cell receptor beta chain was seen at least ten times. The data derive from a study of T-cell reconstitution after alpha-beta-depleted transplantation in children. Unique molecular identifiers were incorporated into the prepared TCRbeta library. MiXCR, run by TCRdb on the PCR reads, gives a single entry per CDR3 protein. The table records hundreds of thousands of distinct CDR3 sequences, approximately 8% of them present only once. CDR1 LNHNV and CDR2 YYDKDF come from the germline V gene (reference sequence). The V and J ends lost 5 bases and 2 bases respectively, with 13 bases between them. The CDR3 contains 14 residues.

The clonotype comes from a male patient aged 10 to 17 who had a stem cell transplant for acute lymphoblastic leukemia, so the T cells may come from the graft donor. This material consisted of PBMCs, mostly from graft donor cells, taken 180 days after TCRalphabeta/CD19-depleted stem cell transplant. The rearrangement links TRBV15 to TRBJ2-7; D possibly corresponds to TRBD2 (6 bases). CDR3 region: CATSGGFGPYEQYF. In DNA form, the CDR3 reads TGTGCCACCAGCGGGGGGTTCGGGCCCTACGAGCAGTACTTC. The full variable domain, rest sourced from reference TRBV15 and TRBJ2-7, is DAMVIQNPRYQVTQFGKPVTLSCSQTLNHNVMYWYQQKSSQAPKLLFHYYDKDFNNEADTPDNFQSRRPNTSFCFLDIRSPGLGDTAMYLCATSGGFGPYEQYFGPGTRLTVT.